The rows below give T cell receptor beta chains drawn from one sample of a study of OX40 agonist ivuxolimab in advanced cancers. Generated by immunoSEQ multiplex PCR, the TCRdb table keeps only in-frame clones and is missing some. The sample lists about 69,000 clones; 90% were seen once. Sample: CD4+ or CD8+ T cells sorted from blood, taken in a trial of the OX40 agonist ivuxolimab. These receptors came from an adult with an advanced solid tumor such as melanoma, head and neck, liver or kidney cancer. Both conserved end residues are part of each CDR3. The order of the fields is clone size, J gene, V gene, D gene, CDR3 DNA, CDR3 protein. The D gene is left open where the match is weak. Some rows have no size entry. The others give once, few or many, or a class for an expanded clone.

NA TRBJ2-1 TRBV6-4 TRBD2 TGTGCCAGCAGTGTGGCTAGCGGGAGTTATGAGCAGTTCTTC CASSVASGSYEQFF
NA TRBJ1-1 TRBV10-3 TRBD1 TGTGCCGCCTCGGGACAGGGTGTCGCTGAAGCTTTCTTT CAASGQGVAEAFF
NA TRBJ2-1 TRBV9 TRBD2 TGTGCCAGCAGCGATTCTAGCGGGGTCTATGAGCAGTTCTTC CASSDSSGVYEQFF
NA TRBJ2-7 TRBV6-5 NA TGTGCCAGCAGTTACAATAGGAGAACCCACGAGCAGTACTTC CASSYNRRTHEQYF
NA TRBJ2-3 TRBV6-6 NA TGTGCCAGCAGGCCCGGAGGCCCCACAGATACGCAGTATTTT CASRPGGPTDTQYF
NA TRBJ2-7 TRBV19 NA TGTGCCAGTAGTAGGACAGAATTCGCCTACGAGCAGTACTTC CASSRTEFAYEQYF
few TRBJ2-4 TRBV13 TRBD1 TGTGCCAGCAGGAGACAGGGGGCCAAAAACATTCAGTACTTC CASRRQGAKNIQYF
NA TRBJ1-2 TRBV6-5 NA TGTGCCAGCAGTTACTATCCTACCTCAACCTATGGCTACACCTTC CASSYYPTSTYGYTF
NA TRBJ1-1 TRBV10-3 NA TGTGCCATCATGGCGGAGAACACTGAAGCTTTCTTT CAIMAENTEAFF
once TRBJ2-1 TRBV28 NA TGTGCCAGCAGTTTCGCGGCCGGGACCCCGAAGGGCAATGAGCAGTTCTTC CASSFAAGTPKGNEQFF
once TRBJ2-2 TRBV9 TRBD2 TGTGCCAGCAGCCCTAGAGGCGGACTAGCGGGAATTGGCGGGGAGCTGTTTTTT CASSPRGGLAGIGGELFF
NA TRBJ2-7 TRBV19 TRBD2 TGTGCCAGTAGTAGAAGCGGGAGCTACGAGCAGTACTTC CASSRSGSYEQYF
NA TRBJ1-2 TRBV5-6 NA TGTGCCAGCAGCTTGGGGCAGGACTATGGCTACACCTTC CASSLGQDYGYTF
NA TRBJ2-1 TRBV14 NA TGTGCCAGCAGCACGGTTAGCTTTTACAATGAGCAGTTCTTC CASSTVSFYNEQFF
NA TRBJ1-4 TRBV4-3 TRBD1 TGCGCCAGCAGCCAAGGTCAGACAGGGTCTAAGGAAAAACTGTTTTTT CASSQGQTGSKEKLFF
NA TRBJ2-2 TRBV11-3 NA TGTGCCAGCAGCCAAGTGGGTCCCAACACCGGGGAGCTGTTTTTT CASSQVGPNTGELFF
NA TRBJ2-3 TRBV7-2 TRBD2 TGTGCCAGCGCCGCACCGGGGGGAACGCAGTATTTT CASAAPGGTQYF
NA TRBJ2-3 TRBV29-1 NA TGCAGCGTTGCCCCGACTACAACCACAGATACGCAGTATTTT CSVAPTTTTDTQYF
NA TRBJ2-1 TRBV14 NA TGTGCCAGCAGCCGACTAACAGGGAACAATGAGCAGTTCTTC CASSRLTGNNEQFF
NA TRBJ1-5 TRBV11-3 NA TGTGCCAGCAGCTTACCAGGGTGGGGTCAGCCCCAGCATTTT CASSLPGWGQPQHF
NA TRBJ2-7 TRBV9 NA TGTGCCAGCAGCGTAGCGGCTAACGCACTGTACGAGCAGTACTTC CASSVAANALYEQYF
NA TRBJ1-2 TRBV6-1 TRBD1 TGTGCCAGCAGTGCGGGACAGCGATACGTCTATGGCTACACCTTC CASSAGQRYVYGYTF
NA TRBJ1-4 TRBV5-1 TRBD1 TGCGCCAGCAGGCCGGACTGGACAGGGAGATGGGGTGAAAAACTGTTTTTT CASRPDWTGRWGEKLFF
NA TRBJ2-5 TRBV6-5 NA TGTGCCAGCAGTTACTCGAAGGGTAGGGGAGAGACCCAGTACTTC CASSYSKGRGETQYF
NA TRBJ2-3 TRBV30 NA TGTGCCTGGAGTGTGGGGGGGGGCGCAGATACGCAGTATTTT CAWSVGGGADTQYF
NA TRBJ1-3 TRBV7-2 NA TGTGCCAGCAGCTCCGGGGGGGTTCAGTCTGGAAACACCATATATTTT CASSSGGVQSGNTIYF
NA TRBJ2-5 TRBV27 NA TGTGCCAGCAGTTTATTGGGGGCACAAGAGACCCAGTACTTC CASSLLGAQETQYF
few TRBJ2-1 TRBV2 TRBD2 TGTGCCAGCAGAAGAACTAGCGGACTAGGGAATGAGCAGTTCTTC CASRRTSGLGNEQFF
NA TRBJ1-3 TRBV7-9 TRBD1 TGTGCCAGCAGCTTAAGACAGGGAGAAGGAAACACCATATATTTT CASSLRQGEGNTIYF